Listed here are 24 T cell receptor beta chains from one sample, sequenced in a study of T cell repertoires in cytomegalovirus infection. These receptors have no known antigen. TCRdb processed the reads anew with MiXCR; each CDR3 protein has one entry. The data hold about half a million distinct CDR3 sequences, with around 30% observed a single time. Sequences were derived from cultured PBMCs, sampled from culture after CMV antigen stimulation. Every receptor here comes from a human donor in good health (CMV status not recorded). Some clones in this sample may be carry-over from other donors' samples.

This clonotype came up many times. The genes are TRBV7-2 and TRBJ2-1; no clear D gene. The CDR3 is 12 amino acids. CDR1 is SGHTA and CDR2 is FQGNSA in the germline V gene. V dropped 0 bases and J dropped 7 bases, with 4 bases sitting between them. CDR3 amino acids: CASSLAKNEQFF. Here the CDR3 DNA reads TGTGCCAGCAGCTTAGCAAAGAATGAGCAGTTCTTC.

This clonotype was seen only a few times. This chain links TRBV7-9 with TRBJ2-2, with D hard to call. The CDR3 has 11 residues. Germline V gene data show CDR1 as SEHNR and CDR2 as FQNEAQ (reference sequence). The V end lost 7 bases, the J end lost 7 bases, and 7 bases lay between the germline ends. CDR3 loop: CASTRYGELFF. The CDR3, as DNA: TGTGCCAGCACGCGATACGGGGAGCTGTTTTTT.

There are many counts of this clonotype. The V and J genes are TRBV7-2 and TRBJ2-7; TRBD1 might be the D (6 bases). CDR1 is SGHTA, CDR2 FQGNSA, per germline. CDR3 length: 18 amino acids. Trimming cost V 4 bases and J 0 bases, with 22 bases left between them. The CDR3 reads CASSSPRTAGTYSYEQYF. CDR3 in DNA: TGTGCCAGCAGCTCCCCGAGGACAGCCGGGACATACTCCTACGAGCAGTACTTC.

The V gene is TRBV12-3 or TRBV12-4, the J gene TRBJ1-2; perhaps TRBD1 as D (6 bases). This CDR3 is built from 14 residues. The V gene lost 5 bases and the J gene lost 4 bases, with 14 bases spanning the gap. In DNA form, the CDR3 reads TGTGCCAGCAGTCCCGGACAGTTTGCCTATGGCTACACCTTC. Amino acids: CASSPGQFAYGYTF.

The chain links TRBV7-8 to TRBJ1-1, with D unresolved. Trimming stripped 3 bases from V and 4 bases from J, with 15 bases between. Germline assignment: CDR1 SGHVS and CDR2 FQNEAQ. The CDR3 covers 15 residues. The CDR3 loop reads CASSLGDRGFTEAFF. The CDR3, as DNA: TGTGCCAGCAGCTTGGGCGACCGAGGGTTCACTGAAGCTTTCTTT.

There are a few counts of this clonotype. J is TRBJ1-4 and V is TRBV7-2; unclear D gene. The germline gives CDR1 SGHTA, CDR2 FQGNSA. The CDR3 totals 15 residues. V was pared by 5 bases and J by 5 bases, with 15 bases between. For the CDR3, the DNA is TGTGCCAGCAGCCCTGCCGGGTCTCCAAATGAAAAACTGTTTTTT. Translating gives CASSPAGSPNEKLFF. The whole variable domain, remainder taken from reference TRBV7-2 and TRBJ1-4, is GAGVSQSPSNKVTEKGKDVELRCDPISGHTALYWYRQSLGQGLEFLIYFQGNSAPDKSGLPSDRFSAERTGGSVSTLTIQRTQQEDSAVYLCASSPAGSPNEKLFFGSGTQLSVL.

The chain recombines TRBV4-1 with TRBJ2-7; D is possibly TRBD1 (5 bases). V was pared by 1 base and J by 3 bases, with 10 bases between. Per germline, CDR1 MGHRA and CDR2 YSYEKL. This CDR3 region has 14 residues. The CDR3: CASSQGSRDYEQYF. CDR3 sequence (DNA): TGCGCCAGCAGCCAAGGCTCCAGGGACTACGAGCAGTACTTC.

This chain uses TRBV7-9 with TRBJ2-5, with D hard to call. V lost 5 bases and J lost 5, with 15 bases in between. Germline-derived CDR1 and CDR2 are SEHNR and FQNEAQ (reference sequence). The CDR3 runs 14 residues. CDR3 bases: TGTGCCAGCAGCCTTATTATAGCATCCGAGACCCAGTACTTC. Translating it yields CASSLIIASETQYF.

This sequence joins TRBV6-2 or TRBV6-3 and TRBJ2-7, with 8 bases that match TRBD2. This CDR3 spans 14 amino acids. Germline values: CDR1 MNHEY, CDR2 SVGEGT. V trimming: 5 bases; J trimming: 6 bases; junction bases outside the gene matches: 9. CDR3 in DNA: TGTGCCAGCAGTCCCCCGGGACTAGTAGTCGAGCAGTACGTC. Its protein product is CASSPPGLVVEQYV.

The CDR3 region has the DNA TGCAGTGCTAGAGCTCAACCAGGGTACGAGCAGTACTTC. It specifies CSARAQPGYEQYF. The chain is built from TRBV20-1 and TRBJ2-7; TRBD1 might be the D (5 bases). Per germline, CDR1 DFQATT and CDR2 SNEGSKA (reference sequence). Trimming took off 1 base at V and 4 bases at J, with 11 bases between the two ends. The CDR3 consists of 13 residues.

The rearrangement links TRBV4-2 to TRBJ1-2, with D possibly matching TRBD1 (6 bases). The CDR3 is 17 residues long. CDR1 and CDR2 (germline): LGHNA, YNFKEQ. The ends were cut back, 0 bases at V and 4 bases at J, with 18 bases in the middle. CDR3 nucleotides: TGTGCCAGCAGCCAAGAATGGGGGGCCTCCCAGGGCTATGGCTACACCTTC. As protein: CASSQEWGASQGYGYTF.

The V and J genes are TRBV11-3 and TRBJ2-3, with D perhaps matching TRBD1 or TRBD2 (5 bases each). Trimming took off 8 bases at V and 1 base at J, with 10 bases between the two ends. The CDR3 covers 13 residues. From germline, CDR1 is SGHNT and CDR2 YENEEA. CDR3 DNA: TGTGCCAGCGAGGGGAGAGGCACAGATACGCAGTATTTT. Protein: CASEGRGTDTQYF.

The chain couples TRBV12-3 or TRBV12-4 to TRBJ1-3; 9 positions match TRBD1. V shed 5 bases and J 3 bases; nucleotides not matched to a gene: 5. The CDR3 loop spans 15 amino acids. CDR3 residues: CASSTGTGYGNTIYF. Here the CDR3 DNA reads TGTGCCAGCAGTACGGGGACAGGGTATGGAAACACCATATATTTT.

The CDR3, as DNA: TGTACCAGCAGCCCTCACACTAGCGGGGGGACAAGACAGTACGTC. It is translated as CTSSPHTSGGTRQYV. The V call is TRBV6-2 or TRBV6-3, the J call TRBJ2-7; 12 bases fit TRBD2. CDR3 size: 15 residues. Germline CDR1 and CDR2: MNHEY and SVGEGT.

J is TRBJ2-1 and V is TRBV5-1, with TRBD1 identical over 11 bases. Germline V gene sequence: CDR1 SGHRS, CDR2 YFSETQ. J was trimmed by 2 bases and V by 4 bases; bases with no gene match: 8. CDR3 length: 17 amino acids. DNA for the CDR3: TGCGCCAGCAGCCCGAGGGTGGGACAGGGGGCCTACAATGAGCAGTTCTTC. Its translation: CASSPRVGQGAYNEQFF.

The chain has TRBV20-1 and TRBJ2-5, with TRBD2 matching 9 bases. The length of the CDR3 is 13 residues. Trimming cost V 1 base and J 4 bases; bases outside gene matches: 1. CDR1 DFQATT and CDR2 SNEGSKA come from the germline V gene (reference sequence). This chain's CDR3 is CSARGSGRETQYF. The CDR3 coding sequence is TGCAGTGCTAGAGGTAGCGGGAGAGAGACCCAGTACTTC.

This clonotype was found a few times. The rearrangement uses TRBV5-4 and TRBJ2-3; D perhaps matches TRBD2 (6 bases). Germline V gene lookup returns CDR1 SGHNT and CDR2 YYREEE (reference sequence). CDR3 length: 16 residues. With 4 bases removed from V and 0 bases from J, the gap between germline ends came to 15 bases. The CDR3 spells CASSPAGLASTDTQYF. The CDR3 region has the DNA TGTGCCAGCAGCCCGGCGGGCCTAGCGAGCACAGATACGCAGTATTTT. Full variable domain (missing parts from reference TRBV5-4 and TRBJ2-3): ETGVTQSPTHLIKTRGQQVTLRCSSQSGHNTVSWYQQALGQGPQFIFQYYREEENGRGNFPPRFSGLQFPNYSSELNVNALELDDSALYLCASSPAGLASTDTQYFGPGTRLTVL.

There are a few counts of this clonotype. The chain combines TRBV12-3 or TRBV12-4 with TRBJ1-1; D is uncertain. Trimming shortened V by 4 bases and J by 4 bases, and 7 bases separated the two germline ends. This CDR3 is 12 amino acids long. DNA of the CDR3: TGTGCCAGCAGTTGGGTGAGCACTGAAGCTTTCTTT. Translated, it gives CASSWVSTEAFF.

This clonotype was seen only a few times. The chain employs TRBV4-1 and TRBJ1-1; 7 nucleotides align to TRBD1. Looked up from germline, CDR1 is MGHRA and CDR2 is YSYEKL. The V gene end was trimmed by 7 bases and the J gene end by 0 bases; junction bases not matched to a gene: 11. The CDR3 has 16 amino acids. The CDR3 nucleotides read TGCGCCAGCACCAAAACGAACAGGGGCATGAACACTGAAGCTTTCTTT. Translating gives CASTKTNRGMNTEAFF.

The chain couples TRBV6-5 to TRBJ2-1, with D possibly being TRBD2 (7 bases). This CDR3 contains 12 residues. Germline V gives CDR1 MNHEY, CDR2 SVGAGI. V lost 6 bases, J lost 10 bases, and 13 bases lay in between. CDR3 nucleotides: TGTGCCAGCAGGCGGAAGGGGGGGGAGCAGTTCTTC. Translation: CASRRKGGEQFF.

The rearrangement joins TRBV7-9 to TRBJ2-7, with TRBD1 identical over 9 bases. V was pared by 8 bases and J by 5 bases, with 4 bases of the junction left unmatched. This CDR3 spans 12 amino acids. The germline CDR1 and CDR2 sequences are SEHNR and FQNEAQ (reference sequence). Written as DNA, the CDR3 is TGTGCCAGCGGTAGGACAGGGGACGAGCAGTACTTC. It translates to CASGRTGDEQYF. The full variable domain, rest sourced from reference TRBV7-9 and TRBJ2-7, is DTGVSQNPRHKITKRGQNVTFRCDPISEHNRLYWYRQTLGQGPEFLTYFQNEAQLEKSRLLSDRFSAERPKGSFSTLEIQRTEQGDSAMYLCASGRTGDEQYFGPGTRLTVT.

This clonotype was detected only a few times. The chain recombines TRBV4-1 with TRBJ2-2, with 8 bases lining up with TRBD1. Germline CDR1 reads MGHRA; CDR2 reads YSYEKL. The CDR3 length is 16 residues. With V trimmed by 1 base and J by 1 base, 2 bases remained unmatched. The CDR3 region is CASSQVGTGNTGELFF. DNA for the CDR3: TGCGCCAGCAGCCAAGTAGGGACAGGGAACACCGGGGAGCTGTTTTTT.

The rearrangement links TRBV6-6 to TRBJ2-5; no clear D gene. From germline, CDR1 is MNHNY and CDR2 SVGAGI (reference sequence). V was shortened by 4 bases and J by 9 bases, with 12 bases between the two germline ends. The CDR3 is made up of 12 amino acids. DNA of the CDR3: TGTGCCAGCAGTTCGCTAGAAAGGGCCCAGTACTTC. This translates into CASSSLERAQYF.

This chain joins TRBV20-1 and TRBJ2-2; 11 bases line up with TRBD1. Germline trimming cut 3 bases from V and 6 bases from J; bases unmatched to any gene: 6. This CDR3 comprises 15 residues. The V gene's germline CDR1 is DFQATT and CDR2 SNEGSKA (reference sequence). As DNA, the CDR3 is TGCAGTGCTAGCCATGGACAGGGGGCTGCCGGGGAGCTGTTTTTT. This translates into CSASHGQGAAGELFF.